This paragraph covers one T cell receptor (beta chain) sequence. The read ends 3 residues early relative to the CDR3; the germline J gene fills the gap. V lost 6 bases to trimming and J lost 8 bases, with 16 bases between them. Germline V lookup: CDR1 SQVTM, CDR2 ANQGSEA. This CDR3 region has 13 residues. This record comes from a study of T cells in women clearing cervical HPV infection. Assay used: immunoSEQ multiplex PCR; TCRdb lists only in-frame clones, some missing. In all, the sample yields around 9,200 clones. The rearrangement joins TRBV29-1 to TRBJ1-4, with a tentative D call TRBD1 (5 bases). The sequence was obtained from a woman aged 18 to 75 with a cervical HPV16 infection that either progressed to CIN3+ or cleared (not recorded which). Source material: blood buffy coat. Incomplete CDR3 DNA: TGCAGCGTCGCCGGCTCCAAGGGGGAAAAA. Amino acids: CSVAGSKGEK. The full CDR3 sequence reads CSVAGSKGEKLFF.